The 2 T cell receptor beta chains below were found in one sample sequenced in a study of CD8 T cells in Susac syndrome (dated by TCRdb to about 2019). Libraries were built with the immunoSEQ multiplex PCR assay. RNA was extracted using the RNeasy kit, and about 0.45 to 1 ug of the RNA was reverse transcribed with random hexamers. TCRdb cleaned the public reads at Q25 with fastp, built clones with MiXCR and kept in-frame beta chains. Rows merge per CDR3 protein into single entries with the most common DNA and genes. The sample table shows about 280,000 distinct CDR3 sequences, and approximately 85% are seen once. Over 0.1% of the sample is in the top ten clones. The sample taken for sequencing was CD8+ T cells from PBMCs. The receptors originated from a human donor with multiple sclerosis.

The genes are TRBV29-1 and TRBJ2-2, with 7 bases matching TRBD2. The V segment lost 1 base and the J segment 2 bases; nucleotides outside the gene matches: 1. The CDR3 runs to 14 residues. Germline V gives CDR1 SQVTM, CDR2 ANQGSEA. CDR3 protein: CSVEAGGNTGELFF. The DNA for the CDR3 is TGCAGCGTTGAAGCGGGAGGAAACACCGGGGAGCTGTTTTTT.

A few counts support this clonotype. Here the CDR3 reads CASSTRTGAFREQYF. DNA of the CDR3: TGTGCCAGCAGCACCCGGACAGGGGCTTTCCGCGAGCAGTACTTC. V gene TRBV3-1 combines with J gene TRBJ2-7, with 9 positions matching TRBD1. CDR1 is LGHDT and CDR2 is YNNKEL in the germline V gene (reference sequence). The CDR3 is made up of 15 amino acids. With 5 bases clipped from V and 6 bases from J, the junction kept 11 bases outside the gene matches.